This TCR beta chain was captured in a study of regulatory T cells in long-lasting Graves disease (dated by TCRdb to about 2021). Describing the broader study: In the newly diagnosed Graves' disease group, patients had been taking antithyroid drugs for less than 3 months. A total of some 33 samples were covered by TCR sequencing, comprising around 13 persistent and roughly 20 newly diagnosed Graves' disease patients. This study used TCR sequencing and RNA sequencing of peripheral blood to compare persistent Graves' disease patients against newly diagnosed Graves' disease patients. The study was registered as a clinical trial and conducted in China.

Findings and caveats that apply to the study as a whole: Sequencing and analysis were limited to the TCR beta chain. The authors noted that the small sample size was a limitation that may lower accuracy. Because the primary lesion, thyroid tissue, could not be accessed, the study looked at peripheral blood alone. More public clonotypes were shared among persistent patients (under 3,000) than among newly diagnosed patients (approximately 930). Persistent disease showed preferential use of TRBV28, TRBJ1-2 and TRBJ2-5, whereas newly diagnosed disease favored TRBV20-1 and TRBJ2-1. Persistent Graves' disease patients showed lower TCR Shannon entropy and fewer highly expanded clones than newly diagnosed patients, suggesting clonal expansion.

What this sample's time point label stands for: newly diagnosed GD, antithyroid drugs for less than 3 months. For both TCR sequencing and RNA sequencing, RNA was extracted from PBMCs in TRIzol. The diagnosis of Graves' disease followed American Thyroid Association guidelines. The patients came from an endocrinology department in Xi'an, China. Each patient gave approximately 8.8 milliliters of peripheral blood, collected in an EDTA anticoagulant tube. Ficoll Paque Plus density gradient separation was used to isolate PBMCs, and no additional T cell sorting was done. RNA quality was checked with an Agilent 2100 Bioanalyzer and agarose gel, and concentration with a NanoDrop 2000. In this sample, this clonotype turned up many times. Its antigen is still unknown. Nothing much larger sits one base from this clone, and base qualities are not available. CDR1 DFQATT and CDR2 SNEGSKA were looked up in the germline V gene (reference sequence). From the cysteine through the phenylalanine, the CDR3 covers 14 amino acids. Of the read, only the CDR3 DNA is kept; its 42 bases are in frame from base 1. The V end loses 1 base and the J end loses 9 bases, and a stretch of 13 bases separates them.

Library creation used multiplex PCR. The instrument was an Illumina HiSeq 4000. iRepertoire HTBI primers and Arm-PCR amplification of CDR3 regions were used to construct TCR beta libraries. Before sequencing, the PCR products went through gel purification. Regarding the original processing steps: Gene usage analysis of CDR3 amino acid clonotypes used the roughly 60 TRBV and 11 to 15 TRBJ segments found across samples. COPE and FqMerger were used to merge the filtered high-quality paired reads into contigs. BLAST was used to align contigs to IMGT TRBV, TRBD and TRBJ reference genes, with CDR3 defined following IMGT. Highly expanded clones were defined as clonotypes with a frequency above 0.1%. Shannon entropy served as the measure of repertoire diversity, while the Gini coefficient captured V-J evenness. Clonotypes shared by more than one individual were considered public. Clones were called with MiXCR by TCRdb after fastp trimmed the public reads at Q25, and only in-frame beta chains were retained. Rows are combined by CDR3 protein, so each entry shows the most common genes and DNA. These V and J calls are TCRdb output, not the study's own analysis. For this sample the table gives about 530,000 distinct CDR3 sequences, of which about 16% were detected only once. The ten top clones hold around 25% of the sample.

In addition, the sample was reused for a study of T cells in Graves' hyperthyroidism and ophthalmopathy. The second publication reports: Stable Graves' hyperthyroidism was defined as no progression to ophthalmopathy during 18 months of follow-up. Hyperthyroidism patients were newly diagnosed, had a disease duration of under 2 months, and were aged 18 to 65 years. Patients with uncontrolled infections, other autoimmune diseases, pregnancy or lactation were excluded. Diagnoses were established on the basis of clinical symptoms, serum thyroxine and TRAb, thyroid ultrasound, and orbital computed tomography. A first-round RT-PCR of the TCR CDR3 used the HTBI primer set with the Qiagen OneStep RT-PCR kit. Most expanded thyroid clonotypes (frequency above 0.001) were also found in blood, which suggests that blood repertoires may mirror thyroid immune responses. Ophthalmopathy was separated from stable hyperthyroidism by a 13 V-J signature model, with over 85% sensitivity and roughly 81% specificity obtained in cross-validation and 80%/75% obtained in testing. In validation, the model predicted progression to ophthalmopathy a median of roughly 6.5 months before onset, with about 71% sensitivity and almost 75% specificity. A discovery cohort of about 95 patients, about 44 with Graves' ophthalmopathy and approximately 55 with stable Graves' hyperthyroidism, was used to find distinguishing TCR V-J signatures. Prospective prediction of ophthalmopathy was tested in an independent validation cohort consisting of fewer than 20 hyperthyroidism patients and 15 or so patients who later progressed to ophthalmopathy. The 95 to 100 discovery patients were randomly split 7:3 into training and test sets. In roughly six Graves' hyperthyroidism patients, the study also compared T-cell repertoires from thyroid tissue with T-cell repertoires from blood. After blood sampling, hyperthyroidism patients were treated with methimazole at a starting dose of 30 mg daily, and ophthalmopathy patients were treated with high-dose intravenous methylprednisolone. A second multiplex PCR round built the libraries, followed by size selection and purification. Libraries were sequenced paired-end with 100 bp reads on an Illumina HiSeq2000. SOAPnuke was used to process the raw data, removing reads that contained adapters or uncalled bases, had a mean Phred below 15, or lacked an exact match to the constant primer or identifier. COPE v1.2.5 was used to merge high-quality paired reads, and clonotypes were defined as unique nucleotide sequences. Clonotypes were aligned to IMGT TRBV, TRBD and TRBJ reference segments using MiTCR v1.1. Analysis was restricted to V-J combinations with a frequency above 0.0001, which covered approximately 99% of repertoires. The TCS score was defined as the ratio of F50 (clonal expansion) to E x V (chaos), calculated using BLOSUM62-based TCRdist between CDR3 peptides within each V-J. Welch's t-statistics and random forest reduced just over 500 V-J features to roughly 13, which were used in a naive Bayes classifier (R e1071). No statistical method was used to set the sample size in advance, and investigators knew the group allocation. According to the paper, TCR Vbeta CDR3 sequencing was carried out on roughly 130 peripheral blood samples, which came from more than 40 ophthalmopathy, roughly 75 hyperthyroidism and about 17 progressor patients.

This clonotype was sampled from a woman aged 40 to 65 with Graves disease. Donor details come from another sample of the same person, matched by shared clones. The starting material was peripheral blood mononuclear cells (PBMCs), obtained at new diagnosis, from a patient treated with antithyroid drugs. The chain employs TRBV20-1 and TRBJ1-6; the D gene lacks a confident call. The CDR3 loop reads CSARGETAPSPLHF. The sequenced DNA: TGCAGTGCTAGAGGGGAGACTGCTCCTTCACCCCTCCACTTT.